The 27 T cell receptor beta chains listed next were all sequenced from one sample in a study of cytomegalovirus exposure and HLA in healthy donors. In the PCR, 60 Vbeta and 13 Jbeta primers were used. Measured with immunoSEQ multiplex PCR; TCRdb has only the in-frame clones, and not every one. The data contain around 85,000 clones, 80% of them singletons. Sample: PBMCs. The source of these receptors is a woman aged 45 to 65 in good health and CMV-seropositive.

CDR3 coding DNA: TGTGCCAGTGCGGTGGGTAGCGGTACCTACAATGAGCAGTTCTTC. Encoded protein: CASAVGSGTYNEQFF. V gene TRBV19 combines with J gene TRBJ2-1; D perhaps matches TRBD2 (6 bases). CDR1 and CDR2 from the germline V gene are LNHDA and SQIVND (reference sequence). CDR3 length: 15 amino acids. Trimming pared 8 bases from V and 2 bases from J, leaving 16 bases between.

In the case of this clone: Other DNA sequences in the sample encode the same CDR3. The chain is built from TRBV5-1 and TRBJ1-1; D is ambiguous. Trimming took 0 bases from V and 3 from J, leaving 6 bases between them. The germline V gene encodes CDR1 SGHRS and CDR2 YFSETQ. The length of the CDR3 is 13 residues. The CDR3 DNA follows: TGCGCCAGCAGCTTGGTCGGGGACACTGAAGCTTTCTTT. Translation gives CASSLVGDTEAFF.

This clone has only one observation. The CDR3 bases are TGTGCCAGTAGTATCTACTCCGAGGATGAGCAGTTCTTC. It codes for CASSIYSEDEQFF. The chain is built from TRBV19 and TRBJ2-1; D not resolved. Germline V lookup: CDR1 LNHDA, CDR2 SQIVND (reference sequence). Trimming removed 3 bases at V and 8 bases at J, with 11 bases between. The CDR3 has 13 amino acids.

The rearrangement links TRBV12-5 to TRBJ1-3; D might be TRBD1 (6 bases). Germline-derived CDR1 and CDR2 are LGHNT and FRNRAP. The CDR3 totals 11 residues. The V end lost 6 bases, the J end lost 16 bases, and 16 bases lay between the germline ends. The CDR3 reads CASGRGQTSYF. The CDR3 bases are TGTGCTAGTGGCCGAGGACAGACTAGCTATTTT.

The chain carries TRBV6-1 and TRBJ1-2; 9 nucleotides align to TRBD1. J gave up 7 bases and V 6 bases, and 12 bases lay outside the gene matches. This CDR3 has 15 residues. CDR1 and CDR2 from the germline V gene are MNHNS and SASEGT. CDR3 coding DNA: TGTGCCAGCAGGGGGATCACGGACAGGGGTTTTGGCTACACCTTC. Protein sequence: CASRGITDRGFGYTF.

The V gene is TRBV25-1, the J gene TRBJ2-1; no reliable D call. The germline gives CDR1 MGHDK, CDR2 SYGVNS. V shed 5 bases and J shed 4 bases, with 3 bases lying between them. CDR3 length: 11 residues. The CDR3 region is CASSPYNEQFF. CDR3 in DNA: TGTGCCAGCAGTCCTTACAATGAGCAGTTCTTC.

To note about this clone: Germline is not matched at one junction end, which may reflect a read error. The chain combines TRBV7-2 with TRBJ1-1, with D tentatively TRBD1 (6 bases). The CDR3 runs 13 residues. Germline CDR1 reads SGHTA; CDR2 reads FQGNSA. The CDR3 loop is CASSRGGGTEVFF. The CDR3, as DNA: TGTGCCAGCAGCCGAGGGGGGGGAACTGAAGTTTTCTTT.

The genes are TRBV7-9 and TRBJ1-2; 7 bases are a match to TRBD1. CDR3 length equals 16 residues. Germline V lookup: CDR1 SEHNR, CDR2 FQNEAQ (reference sequence). The trim removed 1 base at V and 1 base at J, leaving 6 bases unmatched. The CDR3, as DNA: TGTGCCAGCAGCTTAGGCTTAGGGGGCGTTAACTATGGCTACACCTTC. It yields the protein CASSLGLGGVNYGYTF.

The chain has TRBV19 and TRBJ1-5; D is uncertain. CDR1 and CDR2 (germline): LNHDA, SQIVND (reference sequence). V was clipped by 1 base and J by 9 bases, with 7 bases between them. This CDR3 has 12 amino acids. The CDR3 DNA reads TGTGCCAGTAGTATAGGTGGAGCGCCCCAGCATTTT. Translation gives CASSIGGAPQHF. Together with reference TRBV19 and TRBJ1-5, the CDR3 gives the full variable domain: DGGITQSPKYLFRKEGQNVTLSCEQNLNHDAMYWYRQDPGQGLRLIYYSQIVNDFQKGDIAEGYSVSREKKESFPLTVTSAQKNPTAFYLCASSIGGAPQHFGDGTRLSIL.

This clone is a singleton in its sample. The chain joins TRBV27 to TRBJ2-4, with D maybe TRBD2 (5 bases). The germline V gene has CDR1 MNHEY and CDR2 SMNVEV (reference sequence). V was clipped by 3 bases and J by 0 bases, with 9 bases between them. The CDR3 is 15 residues long. CDR3 in amino acids: CASSFRGPAKNIQYF. The CDR3 nucleotides are TGTGCCAGCAGTTTCCGGGGTCCAGCCAAAAACATTCAGTACTTC.

The V gene is TRBV6-1, the J gene TRBJ2-5; TRBD2 matches at 7 bases. The trim removed 2 bases at V and 6 bases at J, leaving 9 bases unmatched. There are 15 residues in the CDR3. Germline CDR1 reads MNHNS; CDR2 reads SASEGT. The CDR3 DNA is TGTGCCAGCAGTGAACCCAGAGCGGGGTCTAAGACCCAGTACTTC. It translates to CASSEPRAGSKTQYF.

The genes are TRBV2 and TRBJ2-7, with 11 bases fitting TRBD1. Trimming took 3 bases from V and 7 from J; bases not matched to a gene: 8. Germline V gene lookup returns CDR1 SNHLY and CDR2 FYNNEI. There are 15 residues in the CDR3. The CDR3 coding sequence is TGTGCCAGCAGTGAGGGGGACAGGGGGTCTTGGGAGCAGTACTTC. It yields the protein CASSEGDRGSWEQYF.

J is TRBJ2-1 and V is TRBV27; D is unclear. Germline CDR1 and CDR2: MNHEY and SMNVEV (reference sequence). This CDR3 region has 12 residues. The V end was cut by 6 bases, the J end by 4 bases, with 7 bases between. DNA for the CDR3: TGTGCCAGCAGCTCGACTTACAATGAGCAGTTCTTC. It codes for CASSSTYNEQFF.

The rearrangement uses TRBV7-2 and TRBJ2-3; TRBD2 aligns across 11 bases. Losses at the gene ends were 5 bases for V and 3 bases for J; bases not matched to a gene: 7. CDR3 size: 16 residues. Germline CDR1 reads SGHTA; CDR2 reads FQGNSA. The CDR3 DNA is TGTGCCAGCAGCCCAGATAGCGGGGGGGAAACAGATACGCAGTATTTT. Its translation: CASSPDSGGETDTQYF.

Written as DNA, the CDR3 is TGTGCCAGCAGCGTACAGGGGCAGGCCGGGGAGCTGTTTTTT. As protein: CASSVQGQAGELFF. The V call is TRBV7-3, the J call TRBJ2-2, with TRBD1 matching 7 bases. Germline values: CDR1 SGHTA, CDR2 FQGTGA. J gave up 6 bases and V 5 bases, and 6 bases lay outside the gene matches. The CDR3 spans 14 residues.

The gene calls are TRBV6-1 and TRBJ2-3; 7 bases line up with TRBD2. CDR1 and CDR2 from the germline V gene are MNHNS and SASEGT. V gave up 4 bases and J gave up 4 bases; unmatched junction bases: 5. This CDR3 is built from 14 residues. The CDR3 coding sequence is TGTGCCAGCAGTGTGGCGGGGGAAGCAGATACGCAGTATTTT. Its translation: CASSVAGEADTQYF.

This chain uses TRBV2 with TRBJ2-7; TRBD2 agrees at 7 bases. Losses at the gene ends were 7 bases for V and 5 bases for J; bases not matched to a gene: 8. The CDR3 covers 13 residues. Germline CDR1 and CDR2: SNHLY and FYNNEI. Here the CDR3 DNA reads TGTGCCAGCAATCGGGGGGTAGTCGACGAGCAGTACTTC. It translates to CASNRGVVDEQYF.

This sequence joins TRBV25-1 and TRBJ1-5; 9 positions agree with TRBD1. The CDR3 runs 16 residues. From germline, CDR1 is MGHDK and CDR2 SYGVNS. J gave up 4 bases and V 3 bases, and 7 bases lay outside the gene matches. The CDR3 loop is CASSDSGTGTNQPQHF. The DNA for the CDR3 is TGTGCCAGCAGTGATAGTGGGACAGGGACAAATCAGCCCCAGCATTTT.

The genes are TRBV7-2 and TRBJ2-3; possibly TRBD2 for D (5 bases). This CDR3 contains 13 residues. V was shortened by 7 bases and J by 6 bases, with 14 bases between the two germline ends. CDR1 and CDR2 from the germline V gene are SGHTA and FQGNSA. Here the CDR3 DNA reads TGTGCCAGCACCTACCGACGAGGGGATACGCAGTATTTT. It yields the protein CASTYRRGDTQYF. The variable domain in full, completed from reference TRBV7-2 and TRBJ2-3, reads GAGVSQSPSNKVTEKGKDVELRCDPISGHTALYWYRQSLGQGLEFLIYFQGNSAPDKSGLPSDRFSAERTGGSVSTLTIQRTQQEDSAVYLCASTYRRGDTQYFGPGTRLTVL.

The chain joins TRBV11-2 to TRBJ1-4; D remains ambiguous. This CDR3 has 14 amino acids. Germline CDR1 reads SGHAT; CDR2 reads FQNNGV. V dropped 5 bases and J dropped 4 bases, with 11 bases sitting between them. CDR3 residues: CASSPGTHNEKLFF. CDR3 nucleotides: TGTGCCAGCAGCCCAGGTACACATAATGAAAAACTGTTTTTT.

The gene calls are TRBV14 and TRBJ2-7; possibly TRBD1 for D (5 bases). Trimming cost V 1 base and J 6 bases, with 13 bases left between them. The CDR3 spans 14 residues. Germline V gene data show CDR1 as SGHDN and CDR2 as FVKESK. The CDR3 DNA is TGTGCCAGCAGCCAAGTGGGGCAGGGCGGCGAGCAGTACTTC. Translating gives CASSQVGQGGEQYF.

This clone was observed a few times. V and J are TRBV10-3 and TRBJ2-7; a weak D match, TRBD1 (6 bases). The V gene's germline CDR1 is ENHRY and CDR2 SYGVKD. The CDR3 is 13 residues long. The germline V and J ends were trimmed by 7 bases and 3 bases, with 13 bases remaining between them. The CDR3 DNA is TGTGCCATCAATCGGGACACTCGCTACGAGCAGTACTTC. This encodes CAINRDTRYEQYF.

This chain joins TRBV7-9 and TRBJ2-1; TRBD1 might be the D (5 bases). CDR1 and CDR2 from the germline V gene are SEHNR and FQNEAQ (reference sequence). The CDR3 is 11 residues long. Between the trimmed V and J ends, which lost 2 bases and 10 bases, there was a span of 6 bases. The CDR3 spells CASSLQGEQFF. As DNA, the CDR3 is TGTGCCAGCAGCTTACAGGGAGAGCAGTTCTTC.

This chain joins TRBV11-2 and TRBJ1-6; 8 bases map to TRBD1. The germline gives CDR1 SGHAT, CDR2 FQNNGV. The CDR3 covers 17 residues. V was pared by 5 bases and J by 8 bases, with 14 bases of the junction left unmatched. CDR3 sequence: CASSNRRIGQGDSPLHF. The CDR3 DNA sequence: TGTGCCAGCAGCAACCGGAGGATAGGACAGGGCGATTCACCCCTCCACTTT. Full variable domain (outside the CDR3, taken from reference TRBV11-2 and TRBJ1-6): EAGVAQSPRYKIIEKRQSVAFWCNPISGHATLYWYQQILGQGPKLLIQFQNNGVVDDSQLPKDRFSAERLKGVDSTLKIQPAKLEDSAVYLCASSNRRIGQGDSPLHFGNGTRLTVT.

The chain carries TRBV4-1 and TRBJ2-3; 7 bases map to TRBD2. The V segment lost 4 bases and the J segment 6 bases; nucleotides outside the gene matches: 13. The germline gives CDR1 MGHRA, CDR2 YSYEKL. This CDR3 spans 16 amino acids. CDR3 coding DNA: TGCGCCAGCAGCCTAGGCGGGAGCATCGCGTTTGATACGCAGTATTTT. This sequence encodes CASSLGGSIAFDTQYF.

This clone showed up just once. The chain links TRBV6-5 to TRBJ2-7; 7 bases fit TRBD1. The CDR3 is 14 amino acids. Germline-derived CDR1 and CDR2 are MNHEY and SVGAGI. CDR3 region: CASSYSAGGYEQYV. As DNA, the CDR3 is TGTGCCAGCAGCTACTCGGCAGGGGGCTACGAGCAGTACGTC.

The chain recombines TRBV15 with TRBJ2-7; perhaps TRBD2 as D (6 bases). The CDR3 sequence is 15 residues long. V lost 0 bases, J lost 4 bases, and 13 bases lay in between. CDR1 and CDR2 (germline): LNHNV, YYDKDF (reference sequence). CDR3: CATSRDRAEGYEQYF. DNA of the CDR3: TGTGCCACCAGCAGAGATCGTGCGGAGGGGTACGAGCAGTACTTC.